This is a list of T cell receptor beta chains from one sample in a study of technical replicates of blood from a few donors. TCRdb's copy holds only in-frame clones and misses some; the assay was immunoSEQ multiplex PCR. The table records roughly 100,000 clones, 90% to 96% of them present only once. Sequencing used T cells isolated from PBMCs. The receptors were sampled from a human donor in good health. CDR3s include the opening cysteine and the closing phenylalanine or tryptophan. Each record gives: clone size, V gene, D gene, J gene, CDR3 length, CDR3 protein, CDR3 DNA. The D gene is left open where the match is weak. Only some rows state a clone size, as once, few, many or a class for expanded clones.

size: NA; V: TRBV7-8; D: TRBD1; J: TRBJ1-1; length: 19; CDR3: CASSFFPGTGFLSYTEAFF; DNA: TGTGCCAGCAGCTTTTTCCCAGGGACAGGTTTCCTGAGCTACACTGAAGCTTTCTTT
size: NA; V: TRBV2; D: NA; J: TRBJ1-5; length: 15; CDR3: CASSLQEGMNQPQHF; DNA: TGTGCCAGCAGTTTACAGGAGGGTATGAATCAGCCCCAGCATTTT
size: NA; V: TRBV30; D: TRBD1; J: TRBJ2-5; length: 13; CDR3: CAWTPQGEGTQYF; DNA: TGTGCCTGGACCCCCCAGGGGGAAGGGACCCAGTACTTC
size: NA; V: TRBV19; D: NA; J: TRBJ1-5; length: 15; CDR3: CASRTGTAGNQPQHF; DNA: TGTGCCAGTAGAACAGGGACGGCGGGCAATCAGCCCCAGCATTTT
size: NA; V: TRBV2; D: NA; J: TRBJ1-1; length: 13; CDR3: CASSVGVSTEAFF; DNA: TGTGCCAGCAGTGTCGGGGTCTCCACTGAAGCTTTCTTT
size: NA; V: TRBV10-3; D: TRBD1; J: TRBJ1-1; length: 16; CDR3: CAISPTTGGQNTEAFF; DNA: TGTGCCATCAGTCCGACCACAGGGGGCCAGAACACTGAAGCTTTCTTT
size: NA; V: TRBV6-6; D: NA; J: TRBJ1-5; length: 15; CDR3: CASRGAERSNQPQHF; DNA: TGTGCCAGCAGAGGGGCGGAAAGGAGCAATCAGCCCCAGCATTTT
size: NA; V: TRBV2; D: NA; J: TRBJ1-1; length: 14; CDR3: CASTTHRVNTEAFF; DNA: TGTGCCAGCACCACGCATCGGGTGAACACTGAAGCTTTCTTT
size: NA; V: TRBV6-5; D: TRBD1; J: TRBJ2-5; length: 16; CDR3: CASSYSGQGRQETQYF; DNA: TGTGCCAGCAGTTACAGTGGACAGGGAAGACAAGAGACCCAGTACTTC
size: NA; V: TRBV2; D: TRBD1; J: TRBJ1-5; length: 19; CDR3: CASSENPRGRGDGNQPQHF; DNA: TGTGCCAGCAGTGAAAACCCCCGGGGCAGGGGGGATGGCAATCAGCCCCAGCATTTT
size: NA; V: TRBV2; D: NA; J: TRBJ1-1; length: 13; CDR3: CASITGENTEAFF; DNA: TGTGCCAGCATCACAGGAGAAAACACTGAAGCTTTCTTT
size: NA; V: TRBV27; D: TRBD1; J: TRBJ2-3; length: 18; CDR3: CASSLSMETGVTGDTQYF; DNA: TGTGCCAGCAGTTTATCGATGGAGACAGGGGTTACGGGAGATACGCAGTATTTT
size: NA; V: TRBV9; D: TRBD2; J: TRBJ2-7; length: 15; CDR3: CASSVGSSGRSEQYF; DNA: TGTGCCAGCAGCGTAGGTTCCAGCGGGAGGTCCGAGCAGTACTTC
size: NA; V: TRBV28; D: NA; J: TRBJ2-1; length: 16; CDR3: CASSTTSEISYNEQFF; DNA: TGTGCCAGCAGTACCACCTCAGAAATCTCCTACAATGAGCAGTTCTTC
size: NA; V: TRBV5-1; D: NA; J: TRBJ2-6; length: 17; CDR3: CASSLEITGSGANVLTF; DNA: TGCGCCAGCAGCTTGGAGATCACCGGCTCTGGGGCCAACGTCCTGACTTTC
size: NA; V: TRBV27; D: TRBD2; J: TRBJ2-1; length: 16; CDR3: CASSSWGREVHNEQFF; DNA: TGTGCCAGCAGTTCCTGGGGGCGGGAGGTCCACAATGAGCAGTTCTTC
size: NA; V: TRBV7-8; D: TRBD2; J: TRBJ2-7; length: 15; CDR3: CASSQILAGVGEQYF; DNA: TGTGCCAGCAGCCAGATACTAGCGGGAGTGGGTGAGCAGTACTTC
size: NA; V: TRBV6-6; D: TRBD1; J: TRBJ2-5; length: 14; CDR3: CASIAQGAEETQYF; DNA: TGTGCCAGCATCGCACAGGGGGCTGAGGAGACCCAGTACTTC
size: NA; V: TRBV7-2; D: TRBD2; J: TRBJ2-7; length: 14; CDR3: CASSPGGENYEQYF; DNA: TGTGCCAGCAGCCCGGGGGGGGAAAACTACGAGCAGTACTTC
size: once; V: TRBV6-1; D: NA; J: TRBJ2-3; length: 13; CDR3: CASRETRRDTQYF; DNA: TGTGCCAGCAGGGAAACTCGGAGAGATACGCAGTATTTT
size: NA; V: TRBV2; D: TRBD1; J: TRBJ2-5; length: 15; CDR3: CASSLRRTGEETQYF; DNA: TGTGCCAGCAGCTTAAGAAGGACAGGAGAAGAGACCCAGTACTTC
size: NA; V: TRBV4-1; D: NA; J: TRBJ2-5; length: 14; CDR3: CASSLTLGVETQYF; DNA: TGCGCCAGCAGCCTCACATTAGGAGTTGAGACCCAGTACTTC
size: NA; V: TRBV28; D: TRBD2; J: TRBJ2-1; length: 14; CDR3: CASSFLAGVHEQFF; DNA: TGTGCCAGCAGTTTTCTAGCGGGAGTTCATGAGCAGTTCTTC
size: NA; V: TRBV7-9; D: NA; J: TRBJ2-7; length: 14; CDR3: CASSTEWTDYEQYF; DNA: TGTGCCAGCAGCACCGAATGGACAGACTACGAGCAGTACTTC
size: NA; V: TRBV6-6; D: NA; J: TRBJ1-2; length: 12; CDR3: CASSFRDYGYTF; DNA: TGTGCCAGCAGTTTCCGAGACTATGGCTACACCTTC
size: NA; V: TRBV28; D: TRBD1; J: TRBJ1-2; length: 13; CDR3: CASRLQGAKGYTF; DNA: TGTGCCAGCAGGCTACAGGGGGCAAAAGGCTACACCTTC
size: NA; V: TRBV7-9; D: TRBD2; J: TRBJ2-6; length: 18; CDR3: CASSLGLAGIGGANVLTF; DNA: TGTGCCAGCAGCTTAGGACTAGCGGGAATCGGTGGGGCCAACGTCCTGACTTTC
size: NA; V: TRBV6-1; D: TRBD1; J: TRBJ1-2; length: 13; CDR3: CASSEWTGSGYTF; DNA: TGTGCCAGCAGTGAATGGACAGGGAGTGGCTACACCTTC
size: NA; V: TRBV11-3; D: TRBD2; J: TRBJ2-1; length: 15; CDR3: CASSRLAGSYNEQFF; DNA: TGTGCCAGCAGCCGACTAGCGGGTAGCTACAATGAGCAGTTCTTC
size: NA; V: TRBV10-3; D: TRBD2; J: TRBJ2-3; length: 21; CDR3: CAISDFRPTSGVQISTDTQYF; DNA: TGTGCCATCAGTGATTTCCGCCCTACTAGCGGGGTACAAATCAGCACAGATACGCAGTATTTT
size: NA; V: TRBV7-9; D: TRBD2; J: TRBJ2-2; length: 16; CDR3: CASSPVEREIPGELFF; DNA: TGTGCCAGCAGCCCTGTCGAGCGGGAGATACCCGGGGAGCTGTTTTTT
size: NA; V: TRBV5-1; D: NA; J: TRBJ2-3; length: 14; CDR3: CASRDSPSTDTQYF; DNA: TGCGCCAGCAGGGACAGTCCTAGCACAGATACGCAGTATTTT
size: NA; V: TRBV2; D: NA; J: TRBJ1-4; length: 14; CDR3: CASSRRVYNEKLFF; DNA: TGTGCCAGCAGTCGGAGGGTGTATAATGAAAAACTGTTTTTT
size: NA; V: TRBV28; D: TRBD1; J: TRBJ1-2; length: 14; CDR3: CASQYPGQVYGYTF; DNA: TGTGCCAGCCAATACCCGGGACAGGTATATGGCTACACCTTC
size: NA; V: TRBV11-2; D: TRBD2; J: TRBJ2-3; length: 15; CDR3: CASSSIRGLKGTQYF; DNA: TGTGCCAGCAGCTCGATCCGGGGACTAAAGGGTACGCAGTATTTT
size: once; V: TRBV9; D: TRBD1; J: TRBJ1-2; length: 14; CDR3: CASSVLDRGRGYTF; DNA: TGTGCCAGCAGCGTACTCGACAGGGGCAGAGGCTACACCTTC
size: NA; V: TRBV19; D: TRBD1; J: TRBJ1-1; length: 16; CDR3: CASSPNTGVVKTEAFF; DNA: TGTGCCAGTAGTCCAAATACAGGGGTGGTGAAGACTGAAGCTTTCTTT
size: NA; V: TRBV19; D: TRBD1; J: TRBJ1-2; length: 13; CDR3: CASSPGQGYGYTF; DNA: TGTGCCAGTAGTCCGGGACAGGGCTATGGCTACACCTTC
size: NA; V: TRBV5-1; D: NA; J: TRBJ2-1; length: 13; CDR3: CASSPLQGGEQFF; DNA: TGCGCCAGCAGCCCCCTGCAGGGGGGTGAGCAGTTCTTC
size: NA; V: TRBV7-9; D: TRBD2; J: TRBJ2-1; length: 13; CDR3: CASSLTGGNEQFF; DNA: TGTGCCAGCAGCTTAACGGGAGGGAATGAGCAGTTCTTC